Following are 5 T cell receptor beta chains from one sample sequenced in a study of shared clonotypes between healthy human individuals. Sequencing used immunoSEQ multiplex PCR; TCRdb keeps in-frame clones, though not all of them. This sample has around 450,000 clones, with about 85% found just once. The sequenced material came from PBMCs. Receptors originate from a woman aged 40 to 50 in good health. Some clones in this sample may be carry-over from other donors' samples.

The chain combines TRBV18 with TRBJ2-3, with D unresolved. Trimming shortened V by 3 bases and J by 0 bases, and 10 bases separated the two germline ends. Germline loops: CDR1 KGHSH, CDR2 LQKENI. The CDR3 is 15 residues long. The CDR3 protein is CASSPSGRSTDTQYF. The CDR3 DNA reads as TGTGCCAGCTCACCGTCGGGCCGGAGCACAGATACGCAGTATTTT.

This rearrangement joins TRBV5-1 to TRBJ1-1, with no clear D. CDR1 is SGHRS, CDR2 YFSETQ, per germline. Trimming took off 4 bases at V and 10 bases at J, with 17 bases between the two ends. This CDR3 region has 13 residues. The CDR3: CASSIGGSEGAFF. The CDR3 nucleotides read TGCGCCAGCAGCATCGGAGGGTCGGAGGGAGCTTTCTTT.

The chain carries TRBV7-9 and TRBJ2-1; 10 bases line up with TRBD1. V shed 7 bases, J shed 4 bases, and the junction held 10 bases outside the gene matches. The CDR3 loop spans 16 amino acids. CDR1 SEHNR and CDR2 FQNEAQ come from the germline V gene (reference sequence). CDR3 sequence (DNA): TGTGCCAGCATGCCACCGGGACAGGGGACTTACAATGAGCAGTTCTTC. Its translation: CASMPPGQGTYNEQFF.

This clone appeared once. The CDR3 sequence is CASSSGGLAGDTQYF. The CDR3 DNA reads as TGTGCCAGCAGCTCCGGGGGCCTAGCGGGAGATACGCAGTATTTT. This rearrangement joins TRBV7-7 to TRBJ2-3; 8 positions agree with TRBD2. CDR1 is SSHAT, CDR2 FNYEAQ, per germline (reference sequence). Trimming removed 4 bases from V and 5 bases from J; junction bases left unmatched: 8. The CDR3 is 15 amino acids.

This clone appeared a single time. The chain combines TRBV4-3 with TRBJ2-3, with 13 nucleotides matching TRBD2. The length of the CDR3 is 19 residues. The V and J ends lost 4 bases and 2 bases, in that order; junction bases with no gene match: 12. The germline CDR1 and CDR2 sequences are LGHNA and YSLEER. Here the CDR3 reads CASSPDRLAGGAPTDTQYF. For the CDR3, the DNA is TGCGCCAGCAGCCCAGACAGACTAGCGGGAGGAGCCCCCACAGATACGCAGTATTTT.